This T cell receptor (beta chain) was obtained from a study of blood T cell repertoires in COVID-19. Donors in Cohort 3 who had recovered were those with two negative PCRs, healthcare professional clearance, or resolution of their symptoms. Sequencing used immunoSEQ multiplex PCR; TCRdb keeps in-frame clones, though not all of them. The top ten clones hold about 8% of a sample with roughly 150,000 clones, approximately 80% of them seen once. Germline V CDR1 and CDR2: SEHNR, FQNEAQ (reference sequence). Trimming shortened V by 2 bases and J by 5 bases, and 12 bases separated the two germline ends. The CDR3 is made up of 14 amino acids.

The rearrangement joins TRBV7-9 to TRBJ2-5; tentative D call: TRBD2 (5 bases). This TCR was recovered from a woman in her forties or fifties who had recovered from COVID-19. The sample consisted of PBMCs or T cells enriched from blood (not recorded which). The CDR3 is CASSLSLPGETQYF. As DNA, the CDR3 is TGTGCCAGCAGCTTAAGCCTTCCGGGGGAGACCCAGTACTTC.